This entry is about one TCR beta chain. There are a few counts of this clone. Its binding antigen is unknown. Base qualities are not recorded, but no much larger clone differs from it by a single base. At the junction V is shortened by 1 base and J by 7 bases, with 14 bases in between. Sequences MGHRA (CDR1) and YSYEKL (CDR2) are obtained from the germline V gene. The CDR3 sequence holds 15 residues, the cysteine and phenylalanine included. CDR3 DNA only is kept here, 45 bases in frame from base 1. Library method: the immunoSEQ multiplex PCR assay. For the multiplex PCR, a mixture combining 60 forward primers for TCR Vbeta segments and 13 reverse primers for TCR Jbeta segments was used. The CDR3 region of rearranged TCR beta genes was amplified from genomic DNA by a multiplex PCR assay. On the Illumina HiSeq System, the amplified TCR beta libraries were sequenced as 87-base-pair reads. Regarding the original processing steps: In a later analysis, some 80 million unique TCR beta chains were counted across the approximately 620 repertoires, and about 9.9 million of these chains were shared by at least two donors. A nearest-neighbor algorithm error-corrected the raw reads and collapsed the reads into unique sequences, merging closely related sequences to remove PCR and sequencing errors. V, D and J gene segments were assigned by aligning CDR3 sequences to IMGT reference sequences. For a sequence to be retained, a match of at least six nucleotides was required to both a V gene segment and a J gene segment. Rearrangements were called productive when the CDR3 lacked stop codons and stayed in frame with V and J; all others were non-productive. CDR3 was defined by IMGT convention, running from the second conserved V-encoded cysteine to the conserved J-encoded phenylalanine. Sequences without an unambiguous match to a single V gene segment were excluded from the earlier analysis of several hundred of the donors. An earlier analysis of several hundred of the donors called V segments functional above 56.7% productive rearrangements and segregating when the between-donor standard deviation exceeded 5%. A statistical classification framework was developed to diagnose cytomegalovirus status using the catalog of TCR beta chain sequences. In a later analysis, TCR nucleotide sequences were compared against IMGT/GENE-DB human TR gene sequences so that V and J genes could be assigned. In a later analysis, CDR3 sequences and most-parsimonious VDJ recombination scenarios were assigned using the TCRdist pipeline. A later analysis defined each TCR beta chain by its CDR3 amino acid sequence plus V-gene family, and excluded reads lacking a unique V-gene family. As a way to deal with suspected cross-contamination and a sequencing artifact, a later analysis dropped roughly 600 nucleotide sequences that were highly shared and had low generation probability. In a later analysis, a clonal expansion index was calculated for each public chain from normalized within-repertoire ranks of inferred template counts. In a later analysis, generation probabilities were computed with a VDJ recombination model fitted to out-of-frame rearrangements, and the resulting probabilities were checked against IGoR. In a later analysis, hypergeometric tests were used to score TCR-TCR, TCR-HLA and TCR-CMV co-occurrence, with a repertoire-size bias correction applied to TCR pairs. A later analysis estimated false discovery rates by permuting HLA or CMV assignments 20 times. A later analysis grouped co-occurring TCRs with DBSCAN, adding TCRdist sequence similarity when clustering within HLA-allele-positive subsets. Co-occurrence clustering excluded repertoires with fewer than 30,000 or more than 120,000 public chains, plus five with anomalous nucleotide sharing. Not all clones reach the TCRdb copy of this immuneACCESS table, which keeps in-frame sequences only. Checked studies attribute under half of the gap to unresolved V genes and leave the rest unexplained. V and J calls plus clone size are reproduced from that table; the DNA served to infer D and trimming. Counted in this sample were 150,000 to 200,000 clones; more than 60% of them appeared once. Around 11% of the sample is in the top ten clones.

The entry originates in a study of cytomegalovirus exposure and HLA in healthy donors (dated by TCRdb to between 2016 and 2019). Broadly, across the study: An earlier analysis of under 600 of the donors reported 250 to 300 Gb of sequence data and some 120 million unique TCR beta sequences from about 179 million T cells. An early release covering around 630 HLA-typed donors comprised roughly 300 gigabases of sequencing data and around 86 million unique TCR sequences. Of the 300 to 500 genotyped donors, less than 90% were placed in the genetic ancestry cluster associated with self-reported Caucasian donors. The aim of the study was to test whether cataloging public T cell receptors could identify signatures of past pathogen exposure. Using immunosequencing, the study profiled T cell repertoires from 640 or so subjects and related those repertoires to cytomegalovirus serostatus. In addition to the first cohort of roughly 670 subjects, a separate validation cohort of 120 different subjects was used. The study combined high-throughput TCR immunosequencing, statistical association of individual TCRs with disease status, and machine learning to predict cytomegalovirus infection status. In a later analysis, previously published TCR beta repertoires from hundreds of donors were re-analyzed and high-resolution HLA genotyping was added so that TCR occurrence patterns could be studied. In the later analysis, no new phenotypic data were used to find candidate immune exposures; instead, reliance was placed on TCR beta sequences and their occurrence across donors. To decide whether each TCR beta V gene segment behaved as functional or pseudogenic, an earlier analysis of some 540 of the donors relied on high-throughput TCR beta sequencing. Alongside the repertoire data, information on donor age, sex, ethnicity and CMV serostatus was compiled. A later genetic analysis used genome-wide SNP genotypes for about 60% of the roughly 700 donors, treating that subset as a discovery cohort. All discovery cohort repertoires had been generated on a single sequencing platform. HLA typing included class I and class II loci at four-digit resolution. Typing coverage differed by locus: A, B, C, DRB1 and DQB1 were typed in roughly 620-630 donors, DQA1 in roughly 500, DPA1 in 600 to 610, and DPB1 in approximately 450. Roughly 5 DR-DQ haplotypes were handled as single units for association and clustering, since linkage in the cohort was strong. Among around 400 genotyped donors of the cohort, an average of around 250,000 unique TCR beta nucleotide sequences was sequenced per donor, of which 15% to 20% were non-productive. Overall study outcomes, separate from this receptor: A further reported finding was that TCR beta sequences accurately predicted the HLA-A and HLA-B alleles for most subjects in the first cohort. The study gave a list of 150 to 200 TCR beta chains associated with cytomegalovirus. In a later genetic analysis, fewer N-insertions in productive TCRs were reported among donors in an Asian-associated ancestry cluster than the approximately 710-donor mean. Compared with equally common non-associated chains, HLA-associated TCR beta chains in a later analysis were more clonally expanded and had lower generation probabilities. Assigning TCR associations to individual alleles was difficult when HLA alleles, especially DR and DQ, strongly co-occurred. In a later genetic analysis, a missense DCLRE1C variant was associated with V-gene and J-gene trimming of TCR beta chains, and the association was replicated in an independent cohort. A cluster of highly shared sequence variants was judged likely to be a technical artifact of the sequencing pipeline. Most TCR sequences were observed very rarely across donors, whereas some public TCRs were present in many individuals. The 87-base-pair reads could not distinguish some IMGT-functional V segments, including TRBV6-2 and TRBV6-3, so those segments were excluded. At a false discovery rate of 0.05, a later analysis linked approximately 18,000 TCR beta sequences to specific HLA alleles. According to a later analysis, parvovirus B19, influenza, CMV and Epstein-Barr virus appeared linked to several top co-occurrence clusters. In a later analysis, TCR association rates were found to vary across HLA loci, with the most associated TCRs seen for DRB1 alleles and the fewest for HLA-C alleles. The presence/absence analyses assumed that sequencing depth was roughly uniform across donors, and that assumption may not be true. In both the original and validation cohorts, the classifier was reported to diagnose cytomegalovirus status with high specificity and sensitivity. For the cohort, immune exposure information was limited to CMV serostatus. Because counts were too low, some 17 rarely observed V segments, including chromosome 9 orphons, were left out of the earlier analysis of approximately 500 of the donors. Most CMV-associated TCR beta chains appeared to be HLA-restricted in a later analysis, and the HLA associations seemed to be driven largely by CMV exposure. In an earlier analysis of roughly 560 of the donors, most TCR beta V segments were observed in productive rearrangements about 90% or about 30% of the time, broadly matching IMGT annotations. Correlated functional status among segregating V segments might be attributable to linkage disequilibrium, but an unknown experimental factor could not be ruled out. The cohort was sequenced for TCR beta chains only, and without alpha or paired-chain data the features that could be detected were limited. The authors suggested that the approach could potentially be generalized to other disease states and immunological phenotypes. Because some donors lacked HLA typing at each locus, the association tests relied only on the typed subset. Three of the identified cytomegalovirus-associated TCR beta chains were confirmed in vitro to be specific for cytomegalovirus antigens.

The cohort consisted of 600 or so healthy bone marrow donors. At the time of sampling, every cohort member was nominally healthy, though immune exposures that went unrecorded were likely present. The donor tested CMV seropositive, placing the donor among the 290 or so seropositive members of the cohort. A peripheral blood sample was provided by each donor, and peripheral blood mononuclear cells were used for TCR beta sequencing. Genomic DNA extraction from the blood cell samples was performed with the Qiagen DNeasy Blood Extraction Kit. In this chain, TRBV4-1 is recombined with TRBJ1-5, with TRBD1 as a weak D call on 6 bases. This receptor was identified in a man younger than 30 in good health and CMV-seropositive. Sequences were obtained from PBMCs. This receptor carries the CDR3 CASSQGTGLAQPQHF. The DNA sequence is TGCGCCAGCAGCCAAGGTACAGGGCTTGCGCAGCCCCAGCATTTT.